Below are 3 T cell receptor beta chains sequenced from a single sample in a study of cytomegalovirus exposure and HLA in healthy donors. The PCR employed 60 Vbeta primers together with 13 Jbeta primers. Using immunoSEQ multiplex PCR, the repertoire was profiled, and TCRdb retains in-frame clones only, with some absent. The sample lists some 200,000 clones, roughly 87% occurring once. The sequencing sample was made of PBMCs. Receptors were obtained from a girl younger than two in good health and CMV-seronegative.

The chain employs TRBV5-1 and TRBJ2-7, with TRBD1 matching over 7 bases. CDR1 and CDR2 (germline): SGHRS, YFSETQ. The CDR3 is 14 amino acids. V lost 2 bases, J lost 3 bases, and 5 bases stayed unmatched. In nucleotides, the CDR3 is TGCGCCAGCAGCTTTCGGACAGGCAACTACGAGCAGTACTTC. Its translation: CASSFRTGNYEQYF.

The J gene is TRBJ2-5, the V gene TRBV5-1; no clear D. The CDR3 is 14 amino acids. Trimming cost V 0 bases and J 1 base, with 7 bases left between them. In germline, CDR1 is SGHRS, CDR2 YFSETQ. In DNA form, the CDR3 reads TGCGCCAGCAGCTTGGACACCCTCCAAGAGACCCAGTACTTC. Amino acids: CASSLDTLQETQYF.

This chain joins TRBV30 and TRBJ2-1; 7 positions match TRBD2. The CDR3 contains 16 residues. V lost 0 bases and J lost 9; bases outside the gene matches: 14. CDR1 and CDR2 from the germline V gene are GTSNPN and SVGIG (reference sequence). CDR3 in amino acids: CAWSVPLGLVEREQFF. The DNA for the CDR3 is TGTGCCTGGAGTGTCCCGTTAGGACTAGTTGAGCGTGAGCAGTTCTTC.